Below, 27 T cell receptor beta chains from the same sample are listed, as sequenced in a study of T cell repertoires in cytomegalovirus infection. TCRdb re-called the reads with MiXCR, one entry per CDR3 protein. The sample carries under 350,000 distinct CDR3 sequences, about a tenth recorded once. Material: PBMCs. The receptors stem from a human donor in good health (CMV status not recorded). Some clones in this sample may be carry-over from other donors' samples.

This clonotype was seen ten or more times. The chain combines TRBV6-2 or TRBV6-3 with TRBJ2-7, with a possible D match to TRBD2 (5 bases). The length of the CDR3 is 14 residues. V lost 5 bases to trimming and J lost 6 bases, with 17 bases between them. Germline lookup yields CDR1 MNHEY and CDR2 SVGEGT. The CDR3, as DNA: TGTGCCAGCAGTCCATCACCCTCAGCGGCCGAGCAGTACGTC. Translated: CASSPSPSAAEQYV.

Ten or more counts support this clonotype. Here the CDR3 reads CSVGLSPNQPQHF. The CDR3, as DNA: TGCAGCGTCGGCCTAAGCCCCAATCAGCCCCAGCATTTT. V is TRBV29-1 and J is TRBJ1-5; D not certain. This CDR3 is built from 13 residues. V lost 6 bases and J lost 3, with 12 bases in between. Germline CDR1 is SQVTM and CDR2 is ANQGSEA.

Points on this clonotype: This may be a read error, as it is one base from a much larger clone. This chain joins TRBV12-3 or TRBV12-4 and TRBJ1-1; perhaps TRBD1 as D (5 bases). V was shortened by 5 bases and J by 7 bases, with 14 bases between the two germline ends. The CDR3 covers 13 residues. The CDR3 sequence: CASSISVRGEAFF. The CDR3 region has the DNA TGTGCCAGCAGTATTTCCGTAAGGGGTGAAGCTTTCTTT.

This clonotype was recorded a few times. CDR3 bases: TGCAGTGCTAGAGAGGACAATAATCAGCCCCAGCATTTT. Residues: CSAREDNNQPQHF. The chain recombines TRBV20-1 with TRBJ1-5, with a weak D call TRBD1 (5 bases). Trimming removed 0 bases from V and 4 bases from J, with 7 bases in between. The CDR3 loop spans 13 amino acids. Germline CDR1 reads DFQATT; CDR2 reads SNEGSKA (reference sequence).

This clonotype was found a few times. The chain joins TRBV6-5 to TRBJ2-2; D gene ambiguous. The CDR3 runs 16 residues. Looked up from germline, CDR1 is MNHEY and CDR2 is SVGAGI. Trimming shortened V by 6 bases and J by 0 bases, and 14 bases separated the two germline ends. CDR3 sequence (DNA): TGTGCCAGCAGAAAGGTCCCCTTTTCGAACACCGGGGAGCTGTTTTTT. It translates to CASRKVPFSNTGELFF.

DNA of the CDR3: TGTGCCAGCAGTTTCCCACAGGGGGCAATCACTGAAGCTTTCTTT. Residues: CASSFPQGAITEAFF. V is TRBV6-6 and J is TRBJ1-1; TRBD1 matches 9 bases. V shed 4 bases and J 4 bases; nucleotides not matched to a gene: 7. The CDR3 totals 15 residues. The germline V gene has CDR1 MNHNY and CDR2 SVGAGI (reference sequence).

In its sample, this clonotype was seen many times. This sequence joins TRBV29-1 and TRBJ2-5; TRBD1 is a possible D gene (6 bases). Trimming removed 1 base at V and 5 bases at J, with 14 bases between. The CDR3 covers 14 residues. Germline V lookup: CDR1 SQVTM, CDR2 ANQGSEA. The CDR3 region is CSVEGSHRDETQYF. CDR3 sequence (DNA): TGCAGCGTTGAAGGGTCTCACAGGGATGAGACCCAGTACTTC.

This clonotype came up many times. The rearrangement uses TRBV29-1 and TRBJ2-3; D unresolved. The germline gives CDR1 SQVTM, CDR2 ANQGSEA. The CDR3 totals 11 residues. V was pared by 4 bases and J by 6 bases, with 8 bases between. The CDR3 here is CSVAPADTQYF. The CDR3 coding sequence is TGCAGCGTTGCCCCGGCGGATACGCAGTATTTT.

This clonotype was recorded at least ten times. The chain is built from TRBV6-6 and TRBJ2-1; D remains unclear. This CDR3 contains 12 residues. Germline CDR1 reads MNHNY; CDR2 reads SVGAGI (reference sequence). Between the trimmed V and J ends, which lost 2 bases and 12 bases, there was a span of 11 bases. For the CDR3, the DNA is TGTGCCAGCAGTTACGTAGGGAACGGGCAGTTCTTC. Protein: CASSYVGNGQFF.

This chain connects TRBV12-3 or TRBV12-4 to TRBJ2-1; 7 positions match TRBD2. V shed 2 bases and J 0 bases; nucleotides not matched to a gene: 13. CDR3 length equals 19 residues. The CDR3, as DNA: TGTGCCAGCAGTTTATCCCGGGGCCAGCGGGGCCGCTCCTACAATGAGCAGTTCTTC. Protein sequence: CASSLSRGQRGRSYNEQFF.

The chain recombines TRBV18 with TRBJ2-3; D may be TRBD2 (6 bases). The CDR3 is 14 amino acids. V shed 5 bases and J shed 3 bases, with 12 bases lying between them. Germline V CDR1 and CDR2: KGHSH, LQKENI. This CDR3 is CASSSTGRTDTQYF. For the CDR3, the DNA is TGTGCCAGCTCATCTACGGGGAGGACAGATACGCAGTATTTT. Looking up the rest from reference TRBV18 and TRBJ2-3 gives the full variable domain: NAGVMQNPRHLVRRRGQEARLRCSPMKGHSHVYWYRQLPEEGLKFMVYLQKENIIDESGMPKERFSAEFPKEGPSILRIQQVVRGDSAAYFCASSSTGRTDTQYFGPGTRLTVL.

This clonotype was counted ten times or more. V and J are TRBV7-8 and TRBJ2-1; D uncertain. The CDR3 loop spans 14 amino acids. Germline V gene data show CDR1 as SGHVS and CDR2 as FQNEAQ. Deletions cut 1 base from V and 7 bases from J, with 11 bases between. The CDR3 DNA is TGTGCCAGCAGCTTAGGGACCATGGTAAATGAGCAGTTCTTC. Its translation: CASSLGTMVNEQFF.

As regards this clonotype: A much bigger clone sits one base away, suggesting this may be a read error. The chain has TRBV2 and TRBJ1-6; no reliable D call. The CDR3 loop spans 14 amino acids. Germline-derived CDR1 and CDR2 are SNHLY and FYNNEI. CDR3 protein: CTSSDSTEASPLHF. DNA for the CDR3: TGTACCAGCAGTGACTCGACGGAGGCTTCACCCCTCCACTTT.

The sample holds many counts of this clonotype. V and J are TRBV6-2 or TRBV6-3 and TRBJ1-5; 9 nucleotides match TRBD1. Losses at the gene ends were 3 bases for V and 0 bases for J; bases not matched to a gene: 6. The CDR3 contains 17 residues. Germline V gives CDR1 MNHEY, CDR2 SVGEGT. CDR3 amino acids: CASSYPTGGISNQPQHF. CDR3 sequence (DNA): TGTGCCAGCAGTTATCCCACAGGGGGCATTAGCAATCAGCCCCAGCATTTT.

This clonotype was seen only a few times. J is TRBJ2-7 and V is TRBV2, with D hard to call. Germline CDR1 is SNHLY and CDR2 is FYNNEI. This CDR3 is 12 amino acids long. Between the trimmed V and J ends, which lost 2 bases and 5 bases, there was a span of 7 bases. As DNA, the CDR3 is TGTGCCAGCAGTGAACCGTCGGACGAGCAGTACTTC. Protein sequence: CASSEPSDEQYF.

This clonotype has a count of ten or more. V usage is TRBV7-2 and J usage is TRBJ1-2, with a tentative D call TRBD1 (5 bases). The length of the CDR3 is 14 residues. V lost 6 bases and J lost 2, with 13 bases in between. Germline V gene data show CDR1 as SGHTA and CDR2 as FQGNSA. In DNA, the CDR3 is TGTGCCAGCAGTTCCTTCAGGGAGAACTATGGCTACACCTTC. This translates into CASSSFRENYGYTF.

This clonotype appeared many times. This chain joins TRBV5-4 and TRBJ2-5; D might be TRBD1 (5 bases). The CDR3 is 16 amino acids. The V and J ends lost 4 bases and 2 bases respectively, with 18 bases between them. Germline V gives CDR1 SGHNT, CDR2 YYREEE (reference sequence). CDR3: CASSRAVQGTQETQYF. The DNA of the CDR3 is TGTGCCAGCAGCAGGGCGGTCCAGGGCACTCAAGAGACCCAGTACTTC.

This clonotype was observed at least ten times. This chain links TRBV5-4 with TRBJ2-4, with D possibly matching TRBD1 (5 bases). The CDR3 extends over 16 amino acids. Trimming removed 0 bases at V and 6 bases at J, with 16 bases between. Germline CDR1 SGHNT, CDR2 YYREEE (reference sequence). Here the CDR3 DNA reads TGTGCCAGCAGCTTGGACCTCCAGGGTATTGGAAACATTCAGTACTTC. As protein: CASSLDLQGIGNIQYF. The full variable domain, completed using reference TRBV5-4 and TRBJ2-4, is ETGVTQSPTHLIKTRGQQVTLRCSSQSGHNTVSWYQQALGQGPQFIFQYYREEENGRGNFPPRFSGLQFPNYSSELNVNALELDDSALYLCASSLDLQGIGNIQYFGAGTRLSVL.

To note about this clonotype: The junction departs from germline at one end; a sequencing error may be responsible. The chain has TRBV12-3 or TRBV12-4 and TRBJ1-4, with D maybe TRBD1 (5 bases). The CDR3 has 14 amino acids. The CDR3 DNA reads TGTGCCAGCAGTTGGACGGGGCCTAATGAAAAACTGCTTTTT. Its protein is CASSWTGPNEKLLF.

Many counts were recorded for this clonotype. The DNA for the CDR3 is TGTGCCAGCAGTTACTCGAGGACCCTGGGCAATTCACCCCTCCACTTT. It is translated as CASSYSRTLGNSPLHF. The V call is TRBV6-2 or TRBV6-3, the J call TRBJ1-6; no clear D. V was cut by 0 bases and J by 7 bases, with 13 bases left in between. Germline CDR1 reads MNHEY; CDR2 reads SVGEGT. The CDR3 has 16 amino acids.

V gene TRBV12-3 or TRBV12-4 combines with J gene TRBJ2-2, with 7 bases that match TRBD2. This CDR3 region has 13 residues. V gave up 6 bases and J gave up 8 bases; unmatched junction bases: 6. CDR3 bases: TGTGCCAGCAGGAAGACTAGCTCGGGGGAGCTGTTTTTT. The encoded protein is CASRKTSSGELFF.

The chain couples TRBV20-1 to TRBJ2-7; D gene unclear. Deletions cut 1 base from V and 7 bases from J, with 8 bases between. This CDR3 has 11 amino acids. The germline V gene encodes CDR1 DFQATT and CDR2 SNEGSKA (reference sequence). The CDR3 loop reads CSARVSQEQYV. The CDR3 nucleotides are TGCAGTGCTAGAGTTTCCCAAGAGCAGTACGTC.

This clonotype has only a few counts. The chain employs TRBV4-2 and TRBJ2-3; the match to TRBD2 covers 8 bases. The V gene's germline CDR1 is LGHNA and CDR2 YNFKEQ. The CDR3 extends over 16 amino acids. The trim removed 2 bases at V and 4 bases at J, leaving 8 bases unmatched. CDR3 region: CASSQPPGGEPDTQYF. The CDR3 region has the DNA TGTGCCAGCAGCCAACCACCGGGGGGGGAGCCAGATACGCAGTATTTT.

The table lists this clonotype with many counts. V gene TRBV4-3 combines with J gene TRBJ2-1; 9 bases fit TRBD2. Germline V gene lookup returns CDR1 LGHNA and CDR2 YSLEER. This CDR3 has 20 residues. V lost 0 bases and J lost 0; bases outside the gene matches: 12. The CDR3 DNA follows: TGCGCCAGCAGCCAAGATTATCTAGCGGGGCGGCCGAGCTCCTACAATGAGCAGTTCTTC. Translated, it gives CASSQDYLAGRPSSYNEQFF.

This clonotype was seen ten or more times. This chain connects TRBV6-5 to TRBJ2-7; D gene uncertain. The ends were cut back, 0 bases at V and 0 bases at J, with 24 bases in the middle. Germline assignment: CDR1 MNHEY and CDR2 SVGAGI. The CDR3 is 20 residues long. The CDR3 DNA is TGTGCCAGCAGTTACTCGGTTCCGGCGCAAGGAAGATATAGCTCCTACGAGCAGTACTTC. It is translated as CASSYSVPAQGRYSSYEQYF.

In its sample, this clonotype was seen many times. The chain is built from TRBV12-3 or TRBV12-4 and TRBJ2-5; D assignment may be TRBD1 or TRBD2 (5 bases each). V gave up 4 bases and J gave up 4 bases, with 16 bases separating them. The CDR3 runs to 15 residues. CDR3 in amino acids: CASSYRGAGTETQYF. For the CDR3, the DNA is TGTGCCAGCAGTTATCGAGGGGCAGGGACAGAGACCCAGTACTTC.

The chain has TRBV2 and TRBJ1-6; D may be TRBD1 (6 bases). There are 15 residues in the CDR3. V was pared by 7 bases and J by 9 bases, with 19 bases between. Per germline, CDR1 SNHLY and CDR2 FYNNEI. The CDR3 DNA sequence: TGTGCCAGCACTCTCGGGACACCACCGGGTTCACCCCTCCACTTT. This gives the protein CASTLGTPPGSPLHF.